Listed below are T cell receptor beta chains from one sample, sequenced in a study of yellow fever vaccine responses in identical twins. TCRdb passed the RT-PCR reads through MiXCR, listing each CDR3 protein once. The sample contains 1,100 to 1,500 distinct CDR3 sequences, around 84% of which appear only once. Sequencing was performed on T cells from blood (PBMCs), unsorted or a sorted subset (not recorded which), taken before or after yellow fever vaccination (not recorded which). The origin of the receptors is a woman between 18 and 29 years old who received the yellow fever vaccine. The CDR3 runs from the conserved cysteine through the conserved F or W. D genes are given only for firm matches. For some rows the clone size is stated as once, few or many, or as a class when expanded; others skip it.

v_gene,d_gene,abundance,j_gene,len,CDR3nt,CDR3aa
TRBV24-1,NA,NA,TRBJ1-2,13,TGTGCCACCAGTGCGTCAGAGGACTATGGCTACACCTTC,CATSASEDYGYTF
TRBV9,NA,once,TRBJ2-5,16,TGTGCCAGCAGCGCATCCAGGACCTCAGGGCGGGAGACCCAGTACTTC,CASSASRTSGRETQYF
TRBV6-5,TRBD1,NA,TRBJ1-2,13,TGTGCCAGCAGTTACGGGACAGGGGAAGGCTACACCTTC,CASSYGTGEGYTF
TRBV15,NA,NA,TRBJ1-2,15,TGTGCCACCAGCAGAGATTCAGGGGCGGACTATGGCTACACCTTC,CATSRDSGADYGYTF
TRBV12-5,NA,NA,TRBJ2-7,13,TGTGCTAGTGGTTTGACAGGGTCCTACGAGCAGTACTTC,CASGLTGSYEQYF
TRBV6-5,NA,NA,TRBJ2-5,14,TGTGCCAGCAGTTACTCTGACGGGTATGGGACCCAGTACTTC,CASSYSDGYGTQYF
TRBV7-9,NA,NA,TRBJ2-7,11,TGTGCCAGCAGGGACAGCTACGAGCAGTACTTC,CASRDSYEQYF
TRBV4-1,TRBD1,NA,TRBJ1-1,16,TGCGCCAGCAGCCATCCGGGGACAGGGTTGAACACTGAAGCTTTCTTT,CASSHPGTGLNTEAFF
TRBV5-5,NA,NA,TRBJ2-7,11,TGTGCCAGCAGCCCGGACTACGAGCAGTACTTC,CASSPDYEQYF
TRBV18,TRBD2,NA,TRBJ2-4,13,TGTGCCAGCTCACAACTAGCGGGAGAGATTCAGTACTTC,CASSQLAGEIQYF
TRBV7-6,TRBD2,NA,TRBJ2-7,15,TGTGCCAGCAGCTTATTTGCGGGAGGGCCGAGTGAGCAGTACTTC,CASSLFAGGPSEQYF
TRBV28,NA,NA,TRBJ2-5,16,TGTGCCAGCAGGACGACTAGGGGAGGGGGCGCGGAGACCCAGTACTTC,CASRTTRGGGAETQYF
TRBV4-1,TRBD1,NA,TRBJ1-2,15,TGCGCCAGCAGTTTTGACAGGGGGCCGAACTATGGCTACACCTTC,CASSFDRGPNYGYTF
TRBV10-1,NA,NA,TRBJ2-2,16,TGCGCCAGCAGTGAGTCAACCGGGCTCGGAACCGGGGAGCTGTTTTTT,CASSESTGLGTGELFF
TRBV15,NA,NA,TRBJ2-7,14,TGTGCCACCAGCAGGATATCAGGACAGTACGAGCAGTACTTC,CATSRISGQYEQYF
TRBV29-1,NA,once,TRBJ1-1,14,TGCAGCGTCTTCTGGGGGAGTGGGAACACTGAAGCTTTCTTT,CSVFWGSGNTEAFF
TRBV4-1,TRBD1,NA,TRBJ2-5,14,TGCGCCAGCAGCTACCGGGACAGCCAAGAGACCCAGTACTTC,CASSYRDSQETQYF
TRBV2,TRBD1,NA,TRBJ1-2,16,TGTGCCAGCAGTGACGGGGACAGGGGGCGTGGAGGTGGCTACACCTTC,CASSDGDRGRGGGYTF
TRBV6-5,TRBD1,NA,TRBJ1-1,16,TGTGCCAGCAGTTACTACCAGGGGGGACAGATCACTGAAGCTTTCTTT,CASSYYQGGQITEAFF
TRBV2,NA,NA,TRBJ2-5,16,TGTGCCAGCAGTGATACAGTAACCCCCTACCAAGAGACCCAGTACTTC,CASSDTVTPYQETQYF
TRBV15,NA,NA,TRBJ2-7,14,TGTGCCACCAGCAGAGCCGCAGGGAACTACGAGCAGTACTTC,CATSRAAGNYEQYF
TRBV29-1,NA,NA,TRBJ2-3,12,TGCAGCGTTGACCTTGGGGTTGATACGCAGTATTTT,CSVDLGVDTQYF
TRBV24-1,NA,NA,TRBJ2-7,13,TGTGCCACCGGGGCAGGCGCCACCTACGAGCAGTACTTC,CATGAGATYEQYF
TRBV20-1,NA,NA,TRBJ2-7,13,TGCAGTGCTAGGAGTGCCACCTCCTACGAGCAGTACTTC,CSARSATSYEQYF
TRBV15,NA,NA,TRBJ2-1,14,TGTGCCACCAGCAGAGATCAGGAGGGTTTGGAGCAGTTCTTC,CATSRDQEGLEQFF
TRBV2,NA,NA,TRBJ1-5,14,TGTGCCAGCAGTGCCAACAGGGACAATCAGCCCCAGCATTTT,CASSANRDNQPQHF
TRBV5-1,TRBD2,NA,TRBJ2-1,15,TGCGCCAGCAGGCGGGAGGGCGGAACCTACAATGAGCAGTTCTTC,CASRREGGTYNEQFF
TRBV4-1,TRBD1,NA,TRBJ1-1,15,TGCGCCAGCAGCCAAGCGAGGGGGCTTTACACTGAAGCTTTCTTT,CASSQARGLYTEAFF
TRBV4-3,TRBD2,NA,TRBJ2-3,16,TGCGCCAGCAGCCCGCTGGTAGCGGGAAAGACAGATACGCAGTATTTT,CASSPLVAGKTDTQYF
TRBV4-2,NA,NA,TRBJ2-1,15,TGTGCCAGCAGCCAAGCTCCAGGATCCTACAATGAGCAGTTCTTC,CASSQAPGSYNEQFF
TRBV11-2,NA,NA,TRBJ2-3,16,TGTGCCAGCAGCTTAGAATTGGGAGGACGCACAGATACGCAGTATTTT,CASSLELGGRTDTQYF
TRBV11-1,NA,few,TRBJ2-5,12,TGTGCCAGCAGCTTATTCGGAGAGACCCAGTACTTC,CASSLFGETQYF
TRBV9,TRBD1,NA,TRBJ2-1,15,TGTGCCAGCAGCGTAGAGACAGGGAACTACAATGAGCAGTTCTTC,CASSVETGNYNEQFF
TRBV4-1,TRBD1,NA,TRBJ2-5,13,TGCGCCAGCAGCCATGGGACAGGAGAGACCCAGTACTTC,CASSHGTGETQYF
TRBV4-2,NA,NA,TRBJ1-1,17,TGTGCCAGCAGCCCACTAGGAGGGACGGGTATGAACACTGAAGCTTTCTTT,CASSPLGGTGMNTEAFF
TRBV11-1,NA,NA,TRBJ2-1,13,TGTGCCAGCAGCCCGAGCTCCTACAATGAGCAGTTCTTC,CASSPSSYNEQFF
TRBV10-1,NA,NA,TRBJ2-7,16,TGCGCCAGCAGTGAGCTTGAGGGCCTTAGCTCCTACGAGCAGTACTTC,CASSELEGLSSYEQYF
TRBV10-3,TRBD1,NA,TRBJ2-7,17,TGTGCCATCAGCATATACCGGGACAGGGGGAGCTCCTACGAGCAGTACTTC,CAISIYRDRGSSYEQYF
TRBV7-3,TRBD2,NA,TRBJ2-2,15,TGTGCCAGCAGCATAATAGCGGGGGGGACCGGGGAGCTGTTTTTT,CASSIIAGGTGELFF
TRBV10-3,TRBD1,few,TRBJ1-1,14,TGTGCCATCAGTGATTCAGACAGGGGCACTGAAGCTTTCTTT,CAISDSDRGTEAFF
TRBV12-3/TRBV12-4,TRBD2,NA,TRBJ2-7,15,TGTGCCAGCAGTTTAGCGCCTAGCGGGACTTACGAGCAGTACTTC,CASSLAPSGTYEQYF
TRBV5-1,TRBD2,NA,TRBJ2-3,15,TGCGCCAGCAGCCCCGGACTAGCCCGCACAGATACGCAGTATTTT,CASSPGLARTDTQYF
TRBV13,NA,NA,TRBJ2-3,12,TGTGCCAGCAGCAGTAACACAGATACGCAGTATTTT,CASSSNTDTQYF
TRBV20-1,NA,NA,TRBJ2-7,16,TGCAGTGCTAGAGATCTTAATTCCCTCTACTCCTACGAGCAGTACTTC,CSARDLNSLYSYEQYF
TRBV11-2,TRBD2,few,TRBJ2-1,15,TGTGCCAGCAGCTTGGGGACTAGCGGCTACAATGAGCAGTTCTTC,CASSLGTSGYNEQFF
TRBV11-2,TRBD1,NA,TRBJ2-4,17,TGTGCCAGCAGCTTATTTGCCCAGGGGGTAGCCAAAAACATTCAGTACTTC,CASSLFAQGVAKNIQYF
TRBV30,NA,NA,TRBJ1-2,14,TGTGCCTGGAGACCCAGGGCGAAGGTCGATGGCTACACCTTC,CAWRPRAKVDGYTF
TRBV14,NA,NA,TRBJ2-7,11,TGTGCCAGCAGCCAGACCTACGAGCAGTACTTC,CASSQTYEQYF
TRBV2,NA,NA,TRBJ2-5,16,TGTGCCAGCAGTATATTACAAATGGGTTTCCAAGAGACCCAGTACTTC,CASSILQMGFQETQYF
TRBV7-6,NA,NA,TRBJ2-7,13,TGTGCCAGCAGCTTAGTCCTTTCCTACGAGCAGTACTTC,CASSLVLSYEQYF